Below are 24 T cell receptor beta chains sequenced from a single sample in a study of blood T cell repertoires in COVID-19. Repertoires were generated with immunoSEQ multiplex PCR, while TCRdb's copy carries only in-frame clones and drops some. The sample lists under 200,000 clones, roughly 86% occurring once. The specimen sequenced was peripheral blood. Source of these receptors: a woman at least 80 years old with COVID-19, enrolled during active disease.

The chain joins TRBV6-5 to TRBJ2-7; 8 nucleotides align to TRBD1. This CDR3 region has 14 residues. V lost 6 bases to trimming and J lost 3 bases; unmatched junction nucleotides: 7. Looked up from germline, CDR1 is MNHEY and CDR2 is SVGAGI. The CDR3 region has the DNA TGTGCCAGCAGGGGACAGGAGGGGTACTACGAGCAGTACTTC. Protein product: CASRGQEGYYEQYF.

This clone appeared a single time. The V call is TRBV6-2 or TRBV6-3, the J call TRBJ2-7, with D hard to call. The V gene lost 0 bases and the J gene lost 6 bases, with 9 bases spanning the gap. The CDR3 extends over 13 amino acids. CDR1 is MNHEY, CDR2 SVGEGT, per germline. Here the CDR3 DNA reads TGTGCCAGCAGTTACTCCCTAAGTTCCGAGCAGTACTTC. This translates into CASSYSLSSEQYF.

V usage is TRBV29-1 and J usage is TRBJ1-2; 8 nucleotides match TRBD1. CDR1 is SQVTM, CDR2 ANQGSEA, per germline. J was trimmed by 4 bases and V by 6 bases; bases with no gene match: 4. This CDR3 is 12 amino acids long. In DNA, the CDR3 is TGCAGCGTCACAACAGGGGGCTATGGCTACACCTTC. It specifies CSVTTGGYGYTF.

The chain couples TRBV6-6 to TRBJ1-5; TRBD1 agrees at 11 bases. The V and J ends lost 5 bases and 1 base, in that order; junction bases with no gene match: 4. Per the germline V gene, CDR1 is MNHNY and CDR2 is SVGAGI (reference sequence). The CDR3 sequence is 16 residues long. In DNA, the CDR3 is TGTGCCAGCAGTGGCAGGACAGGGGGCAGCAATCAGCCCCAGCATTTT. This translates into CASSGRTGGSNQPQHF.

The CDR3 loop is CATGTVNTGELFF. In DNA form, the CDR3 reads TGTGCCACCGGGACAGTGAACACCGGGGAGCTGTTTTTT. The chain is built from TRBV28 and TRBJ2-2; 7 nucleotides agree with TRBD1. CDR1 is MDHEN and CDR2 is SYDVKM in the germline V gene. The CDR3 is 13 amino acids. J lost 1 base, V lost 10 bases, and 3 bases had no gene match. The full variable domain, rest sourced from reference TRBV28 and TRBJ2-2, is DVKVTQSSRYLVKRTGEKVFLECVQDMDHENMFWYRQDPGLGLRLIYFSYDVKMKEKGDIPEGYSVSREKKERFSLILESASTNQTSMYLCATGTVNTGELFFGEGSRLTVL.

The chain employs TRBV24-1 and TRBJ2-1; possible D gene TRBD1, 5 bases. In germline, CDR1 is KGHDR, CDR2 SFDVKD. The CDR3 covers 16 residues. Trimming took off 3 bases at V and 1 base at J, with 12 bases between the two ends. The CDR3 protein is CATSDPGRGSYNEQFF. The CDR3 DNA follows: TGTGCCACCAGTGATCCCGGTAGGGGTTCCTACAATGAGCAGTTCTTC.

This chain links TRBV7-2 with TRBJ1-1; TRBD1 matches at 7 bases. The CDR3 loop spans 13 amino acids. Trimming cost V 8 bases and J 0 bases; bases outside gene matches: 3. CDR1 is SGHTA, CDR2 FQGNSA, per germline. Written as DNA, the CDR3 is TGTGCCAGCTCGGACAGGATGAACACTGAAGCTTTCTTT. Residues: CASSDRMNTEAFF.

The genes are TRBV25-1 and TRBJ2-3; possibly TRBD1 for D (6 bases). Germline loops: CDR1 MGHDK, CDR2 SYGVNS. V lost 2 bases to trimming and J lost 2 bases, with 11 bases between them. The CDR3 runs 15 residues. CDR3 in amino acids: CASSEVRGNTDTQYF. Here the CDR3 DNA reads TGTGCCAGCAGTGAAGTAAGGGGGAACACAGATACGCAGTATTTT.

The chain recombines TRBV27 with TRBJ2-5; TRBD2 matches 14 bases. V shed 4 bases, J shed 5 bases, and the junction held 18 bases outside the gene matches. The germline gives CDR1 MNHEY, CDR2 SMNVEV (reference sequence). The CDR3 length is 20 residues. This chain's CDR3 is CASSSMPGLAGGGRTETQYF. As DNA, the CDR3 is TGTGCCAGCAGTTCCATGCCCGGACTAGCGGGAGGTGGTCGGACTGAGACCCAGTACTTC.

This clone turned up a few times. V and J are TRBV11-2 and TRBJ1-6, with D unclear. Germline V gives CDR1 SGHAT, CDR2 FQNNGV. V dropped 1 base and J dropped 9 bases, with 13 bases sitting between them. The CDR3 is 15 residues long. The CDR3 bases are TGTGCCAGCAGCTTAGGAAGGAGAATTGTTTCACCCCTCCACTTT. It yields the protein CASSLGRRIVSPLHF.

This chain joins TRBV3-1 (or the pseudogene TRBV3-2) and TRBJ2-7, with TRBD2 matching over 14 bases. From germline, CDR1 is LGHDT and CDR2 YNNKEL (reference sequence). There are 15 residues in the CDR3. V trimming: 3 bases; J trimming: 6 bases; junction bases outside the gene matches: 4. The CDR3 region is CASSQGTSGSGEQYF. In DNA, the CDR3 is TGTGCCAGCAGCCAGGGGACTAGCGGGAGCGGCGAGCAGTACTTC.

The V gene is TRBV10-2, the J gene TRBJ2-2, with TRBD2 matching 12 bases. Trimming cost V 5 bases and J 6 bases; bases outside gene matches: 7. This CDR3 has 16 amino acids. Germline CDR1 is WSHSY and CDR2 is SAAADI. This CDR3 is CASSRWTSGIPGELFF. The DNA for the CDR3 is TGCGCCAGCAGTAGGTGGACTAGCGGGATCCCCGGGGAGCTGTTTTTT.

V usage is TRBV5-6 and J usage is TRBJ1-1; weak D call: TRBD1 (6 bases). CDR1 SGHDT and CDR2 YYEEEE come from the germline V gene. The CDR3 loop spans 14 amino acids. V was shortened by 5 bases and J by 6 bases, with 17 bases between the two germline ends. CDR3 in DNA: TGTGCCAGCAGGGACGTTACAGGGTTTGCTGAAGCTTTCTTT. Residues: CASRDVTGFAEAFF.

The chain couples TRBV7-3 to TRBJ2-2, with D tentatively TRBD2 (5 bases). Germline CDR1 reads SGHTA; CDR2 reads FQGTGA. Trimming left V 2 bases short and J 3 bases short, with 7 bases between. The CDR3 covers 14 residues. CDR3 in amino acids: CASSLSGDTGELFF. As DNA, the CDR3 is TGTGCCAGCAGCTTATCCGGGGACACCGGGGAGCTGTTTTTT.

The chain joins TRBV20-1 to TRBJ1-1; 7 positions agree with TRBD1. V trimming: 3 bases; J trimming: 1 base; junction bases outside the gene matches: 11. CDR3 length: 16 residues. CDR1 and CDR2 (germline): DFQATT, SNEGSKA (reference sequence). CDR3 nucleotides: TGCAGTGCTAGTTTGGGCAGGGGGTTACAGAACACTGAAGCTTTCTTT. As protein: CSASLGRGLQNTEAFF.

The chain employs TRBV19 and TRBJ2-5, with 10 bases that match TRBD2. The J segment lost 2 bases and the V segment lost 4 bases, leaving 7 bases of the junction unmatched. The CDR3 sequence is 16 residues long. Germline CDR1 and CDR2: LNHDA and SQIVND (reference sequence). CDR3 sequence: CASSNRLAGAQETQYF. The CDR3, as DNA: TGTGCCAGTAGTAATCGCCTAGCGGGAGCGCAAGAGACCCAGTACTTC.

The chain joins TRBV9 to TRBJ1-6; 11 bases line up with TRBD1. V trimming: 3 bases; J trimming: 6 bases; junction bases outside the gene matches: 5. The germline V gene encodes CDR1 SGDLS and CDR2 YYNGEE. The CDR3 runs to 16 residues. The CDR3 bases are TGTGCCAGCAGCGAAATAGGGACAGGGGGTAATTCACCCCTCCACTTT. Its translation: CASSEIGTGGNSPLHF.

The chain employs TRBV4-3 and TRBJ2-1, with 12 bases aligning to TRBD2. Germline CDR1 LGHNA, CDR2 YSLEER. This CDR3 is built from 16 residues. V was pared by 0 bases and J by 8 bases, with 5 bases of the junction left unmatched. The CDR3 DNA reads TGCGCCAGCAGCCAAGAGTCGACTAGCGGGGGCCATGAGCAGTTCTTC. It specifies CASSQESTSGGHEQFF.

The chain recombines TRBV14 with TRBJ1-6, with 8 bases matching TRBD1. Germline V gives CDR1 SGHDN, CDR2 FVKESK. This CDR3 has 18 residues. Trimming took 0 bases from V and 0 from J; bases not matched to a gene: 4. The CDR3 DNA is TGTGCCAGCAGCCAAGACCGGACAGGGAGCTCCTATAATTCACCCCTCCACTTT. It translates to CASSQDRTGSSYNSPLHF.

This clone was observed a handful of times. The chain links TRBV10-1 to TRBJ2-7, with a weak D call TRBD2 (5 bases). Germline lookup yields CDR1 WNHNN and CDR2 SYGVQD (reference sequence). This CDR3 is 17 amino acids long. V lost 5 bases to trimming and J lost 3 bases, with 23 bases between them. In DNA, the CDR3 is TGCGCCAGCAGTTTTATCCATCGACGACATCGGGACTACGAGCAGTACTTC. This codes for CASSFIHRRHRDYEQYF.

Here the CDR3 reads CATSRDWDSNHEQYF. In DNA, the CDR3 is TGTGCCACCAGCAGAGACTGGGACAGCAACCACGAGCAGTACTTC. This chain connects TRBV15 to TRBJ2-7, with 7 bases identical to TRBD1. V was pared by 0 bases and J by 5 bases, with 7 bases of the junction left unmatched. CDR3 length equals 15 residues. Germline V CDR1 and CDR2: LNHNV, YYDKDF (reference sequence).

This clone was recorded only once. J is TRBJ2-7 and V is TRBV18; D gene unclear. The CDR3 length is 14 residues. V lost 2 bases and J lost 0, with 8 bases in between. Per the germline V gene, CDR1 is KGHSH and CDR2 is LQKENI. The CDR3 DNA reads TGTGCCAGCTCACCAATCCCGGGCTCCTACGAGCAGTACTTC. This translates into CASSPIPGSYEQYF.

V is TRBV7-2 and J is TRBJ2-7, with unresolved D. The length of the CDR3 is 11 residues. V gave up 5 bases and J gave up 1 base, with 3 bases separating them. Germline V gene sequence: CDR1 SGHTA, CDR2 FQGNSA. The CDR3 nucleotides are TGTGCCAGCAGCCGGTCCTACGAGCAGTACTTC. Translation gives CASSRSYEQYF.

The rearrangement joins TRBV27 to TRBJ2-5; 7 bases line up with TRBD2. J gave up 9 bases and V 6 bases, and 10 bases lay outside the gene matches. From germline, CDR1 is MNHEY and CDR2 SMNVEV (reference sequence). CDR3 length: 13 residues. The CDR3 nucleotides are TGTGCCAGCAGCGCTTCGAGCGGGGCCCCCCAGTACTTC. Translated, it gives CASSASSGAPQYF.